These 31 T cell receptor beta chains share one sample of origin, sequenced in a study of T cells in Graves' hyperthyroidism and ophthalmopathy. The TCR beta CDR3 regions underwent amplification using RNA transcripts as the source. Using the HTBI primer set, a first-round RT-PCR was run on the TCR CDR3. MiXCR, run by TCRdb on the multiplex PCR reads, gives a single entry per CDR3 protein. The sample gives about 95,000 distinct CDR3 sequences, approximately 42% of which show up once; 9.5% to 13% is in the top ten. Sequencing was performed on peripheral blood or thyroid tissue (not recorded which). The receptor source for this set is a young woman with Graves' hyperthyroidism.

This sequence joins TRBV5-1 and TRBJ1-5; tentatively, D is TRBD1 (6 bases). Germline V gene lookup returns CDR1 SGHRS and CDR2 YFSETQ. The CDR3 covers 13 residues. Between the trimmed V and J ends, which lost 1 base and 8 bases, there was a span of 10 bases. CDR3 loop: CASSLSPGEPQHF. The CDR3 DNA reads TGCGCCAGCAGCTTGTCACCAGGGGAGCCCCAGCATTTT.

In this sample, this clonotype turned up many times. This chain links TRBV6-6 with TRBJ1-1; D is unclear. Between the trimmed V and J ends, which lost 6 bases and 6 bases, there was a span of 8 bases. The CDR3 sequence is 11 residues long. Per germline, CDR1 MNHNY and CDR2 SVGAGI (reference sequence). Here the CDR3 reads CASSRSAEAFF. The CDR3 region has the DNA TGTGCCAGCAGCCGATCAGCTGAAGCTTTCTTT.

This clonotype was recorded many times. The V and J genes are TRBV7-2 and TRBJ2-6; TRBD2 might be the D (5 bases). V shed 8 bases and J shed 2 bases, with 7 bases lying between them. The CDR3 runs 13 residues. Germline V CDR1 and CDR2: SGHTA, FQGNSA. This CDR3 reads CASGSTGANVLTF. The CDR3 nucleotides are TGTGCCAGCGGGAGCACTGGGGCCAACGTCCTGACTTTC.

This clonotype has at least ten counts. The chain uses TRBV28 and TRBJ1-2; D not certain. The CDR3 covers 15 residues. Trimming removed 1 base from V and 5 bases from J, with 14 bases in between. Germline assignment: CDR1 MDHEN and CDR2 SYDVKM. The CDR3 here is CASSLSGPSHYGYTF. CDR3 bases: TGTGCCAGCAGTTTATCCGGGCCGTCGCATTATGGCTACACCTTC.

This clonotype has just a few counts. CDR3 DNA: TGTGCCAGCTCGCTACACAGGGGACGAGCTGAAGCTTTCTTT. Protein sequence: CASSLHRGRAEAFF. The chain employs TRBV18 and TRBJ1-1, with 7 bases lining up with TRBD1. This CDR3 has 14 residues. Losses at the gene ends were 6 bases for V and 6 bases for J; bases not matched to a gene: 10. Germline CDR1 KGHSH, CDR2 LQKENI. Supplemented by reference TRBV18 and TRBJ1-1, the full variable domain reads NAGVMQNPRHLVRRRGQEARLRCSPMKGHSHVYWYRQLPEEGLKFMVYLQKENIIDESGMPKERFSAEFPKEGPSILRIQQVVRGDSAAYFCASSLHRGRAEAFFGQGTRLTVV.

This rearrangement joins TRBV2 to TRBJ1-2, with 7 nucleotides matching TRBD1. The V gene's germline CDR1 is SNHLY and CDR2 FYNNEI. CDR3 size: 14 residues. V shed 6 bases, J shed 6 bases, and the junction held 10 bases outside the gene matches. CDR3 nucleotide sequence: TGTGCCAGCAGCCCCAGACAGGGAAAGGATGGCTACACCTTC. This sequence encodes CASSPRQGKDGYTF.

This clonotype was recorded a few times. CDR3 region: CASSLSLWQGPRNTEAFF. CDR3 bases: TGTGCCAGCAGTTTATCCTTGTGGCAGGGACCTCGGAACACTGAAGCTTTCTTT. The rearrangement uses TRBV2 and TRBJ1-1; TRBD1 might be the D (5 bases). The CDR3 is made up of 18 amino acids. V shed 5 bases and J shed 1 base, with 23 bases lying between them. Germline V lookup: CDR1 SNHLY, CDR2 FYNNEI.

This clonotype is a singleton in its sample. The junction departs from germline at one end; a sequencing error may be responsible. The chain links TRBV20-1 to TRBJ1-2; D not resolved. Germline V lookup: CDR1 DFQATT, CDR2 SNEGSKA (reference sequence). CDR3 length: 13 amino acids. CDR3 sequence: CSARDLARYGYTF. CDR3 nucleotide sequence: TGCAGTGCTCGAGATCTGGCCCGGTATGGCTACACCTTC.

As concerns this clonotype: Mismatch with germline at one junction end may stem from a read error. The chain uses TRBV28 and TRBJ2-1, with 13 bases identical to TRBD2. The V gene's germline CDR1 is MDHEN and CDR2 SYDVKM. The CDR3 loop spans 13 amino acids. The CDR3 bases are TGTACCAGCAGTCGGACTAGCGGGAGCGAGCAGTTCTTC. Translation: CTSSRTSGSEQFF. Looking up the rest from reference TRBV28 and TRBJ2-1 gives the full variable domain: DVKVTQSSRYLVKRTGEKVFLECVQDMDHENMFWYRQDPGLGLRLIYFSYDVKMKEKGDIPEGYSVSREKKERFSLILESASTNQTSMYLCTSSRTSGSEQFFGPGTRLTVL.

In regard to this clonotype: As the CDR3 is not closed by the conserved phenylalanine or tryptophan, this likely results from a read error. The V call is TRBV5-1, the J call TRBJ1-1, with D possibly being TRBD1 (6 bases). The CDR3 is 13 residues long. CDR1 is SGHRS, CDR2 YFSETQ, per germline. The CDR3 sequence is CASSLGGGTEAFS. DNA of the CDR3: TGCGCTAGCAGCTTAGGAGGGGGCACTGAAGCTTTCTCT.

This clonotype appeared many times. CDR3 sequence (DNA): TGTGCCAGCAGTAGGGGAGGGGGGAAACTGTTTTTT. This translates into CASSRGGGKLFF. The chain has TRBV12-3 or TRBV12-4 and TRBJ1-4; tentative D call: TRBD1 (6 bases). The germline V and J ends were trimmed by 5 bases and 11 bases, with 12 bases remaining between them. The CDR3 sequence is 12 residues long.

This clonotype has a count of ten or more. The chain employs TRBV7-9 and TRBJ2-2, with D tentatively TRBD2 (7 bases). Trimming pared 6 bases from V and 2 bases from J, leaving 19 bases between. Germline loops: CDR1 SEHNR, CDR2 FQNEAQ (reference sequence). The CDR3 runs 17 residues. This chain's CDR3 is CASRQQTAGANTGELFF. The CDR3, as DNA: TGTGCCAGCAGACAACAAACCGCGGGGGCCAACACCGGGGAGCTGTTTTTT.

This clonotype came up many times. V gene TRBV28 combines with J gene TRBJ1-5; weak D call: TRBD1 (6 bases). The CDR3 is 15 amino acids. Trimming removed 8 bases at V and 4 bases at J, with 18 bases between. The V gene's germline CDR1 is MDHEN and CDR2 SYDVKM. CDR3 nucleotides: TGTGCCAGCTCCCTTTGGGGGCTACGAAATCAGCCCCAGCATTTT. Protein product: CASSLWGLRNQPQHF. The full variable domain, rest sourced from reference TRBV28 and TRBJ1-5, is DVKVTQSSRYLVKRTGEKVFLECVQDMDHENMFWYRQDPGLGLRLIYFSYDVKMKEKGDIPEGYSVSREKKERFSLILESASTNQTSMYLCASSLWGLRNQPQHFGDGTRLSIL.

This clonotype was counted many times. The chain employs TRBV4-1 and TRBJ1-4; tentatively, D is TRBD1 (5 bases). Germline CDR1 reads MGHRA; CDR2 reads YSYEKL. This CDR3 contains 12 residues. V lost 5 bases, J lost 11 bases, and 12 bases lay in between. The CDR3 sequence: CASSTYAGKLFF. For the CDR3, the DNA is TGCGCCAGCAGCACCTATGCAGGGAAACTGTTTTTT.

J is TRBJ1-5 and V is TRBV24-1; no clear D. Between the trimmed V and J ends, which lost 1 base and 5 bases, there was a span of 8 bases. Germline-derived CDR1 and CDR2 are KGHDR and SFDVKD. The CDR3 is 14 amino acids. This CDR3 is CATSDFRWDQPQHF. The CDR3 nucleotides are TGTGCCACCAGTGATTTCCGGTGGGATCAGCCCCAGCATTTT.

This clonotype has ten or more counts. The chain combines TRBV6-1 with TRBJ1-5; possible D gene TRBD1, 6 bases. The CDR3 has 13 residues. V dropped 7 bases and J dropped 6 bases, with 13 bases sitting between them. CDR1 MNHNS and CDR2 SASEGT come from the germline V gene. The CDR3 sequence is CASTGAGGQPQHF. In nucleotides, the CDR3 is TGTGCCAGCACAGGGGCGGGTGGTCAGCCCCAGCATTTT.

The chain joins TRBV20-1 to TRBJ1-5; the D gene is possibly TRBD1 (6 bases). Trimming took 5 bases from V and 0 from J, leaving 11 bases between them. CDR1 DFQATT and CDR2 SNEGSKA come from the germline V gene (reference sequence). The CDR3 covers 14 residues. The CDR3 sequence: CSARDNYSNQPQHF. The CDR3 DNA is TGCAGTGCTCGGGACAATTATAGCAATCAGCCCCAGCATTTT.

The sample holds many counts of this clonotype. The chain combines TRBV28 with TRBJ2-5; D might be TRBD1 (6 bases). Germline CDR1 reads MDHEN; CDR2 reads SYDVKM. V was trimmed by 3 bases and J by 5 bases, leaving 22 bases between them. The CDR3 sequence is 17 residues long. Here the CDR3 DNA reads TGTGCCAGCAGTTTCGTTGGGGGCACAACATATGGGGAGACCCAGTACTTC. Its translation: CASSFVGGTTYGETQYF. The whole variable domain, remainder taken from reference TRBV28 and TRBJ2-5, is DVKVTQSSRYLVKRTGEKVFLECVQDMDHENMFWYRQDPGLGLRLIYFSYDVKMKEKGDIPEGYSVSREKKERFSLILESASTNQTSMYLCASSFVGGTTYGETQYFGPGTRLLVL.

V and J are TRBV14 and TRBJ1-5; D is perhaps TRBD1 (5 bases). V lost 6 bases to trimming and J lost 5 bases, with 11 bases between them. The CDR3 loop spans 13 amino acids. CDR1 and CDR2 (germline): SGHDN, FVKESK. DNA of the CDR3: TGTGCCAGCAGGCCCGACAGAGATCAGCCCCAGCATTTT. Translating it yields CASRPDRDQPQHF.

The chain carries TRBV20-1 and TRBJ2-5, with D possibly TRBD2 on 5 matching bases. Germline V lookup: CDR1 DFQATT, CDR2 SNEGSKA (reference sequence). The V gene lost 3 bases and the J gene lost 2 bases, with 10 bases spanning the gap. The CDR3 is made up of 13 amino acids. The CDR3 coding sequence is TGCAGTGCTAGTGCGACGGGGCAAGAGACCCAGTACTTC. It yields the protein CSASATGQETQYF.

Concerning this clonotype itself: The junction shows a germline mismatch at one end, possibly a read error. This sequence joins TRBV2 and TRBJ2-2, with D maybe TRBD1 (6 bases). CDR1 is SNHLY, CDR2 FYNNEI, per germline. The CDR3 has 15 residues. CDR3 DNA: TGTGCCAGCAGTGAGGGGGCGGAACCGACCGGGGAGCTGTTTTTC. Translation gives CASSEGAEPTGELFF.

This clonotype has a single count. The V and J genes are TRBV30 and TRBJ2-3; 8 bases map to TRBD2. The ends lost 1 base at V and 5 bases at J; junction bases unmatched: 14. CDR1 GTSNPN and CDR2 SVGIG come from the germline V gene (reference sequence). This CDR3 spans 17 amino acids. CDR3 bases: TGTGCCTGGAGTGACCCCGATCTAGCGGGTGCGCGAGATACGCAGTATTTT. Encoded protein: CAWSDPDLAGARDTQYF.

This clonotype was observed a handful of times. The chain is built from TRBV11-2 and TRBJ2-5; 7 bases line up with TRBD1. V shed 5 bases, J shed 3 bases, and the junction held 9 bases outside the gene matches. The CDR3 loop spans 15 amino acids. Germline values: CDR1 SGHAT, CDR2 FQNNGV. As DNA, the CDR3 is TGTGCCAGCAGCGCACAGGGGACGGCAGAAGAGACCCAGTACTTC. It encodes CASSAQGTAEETQYF.

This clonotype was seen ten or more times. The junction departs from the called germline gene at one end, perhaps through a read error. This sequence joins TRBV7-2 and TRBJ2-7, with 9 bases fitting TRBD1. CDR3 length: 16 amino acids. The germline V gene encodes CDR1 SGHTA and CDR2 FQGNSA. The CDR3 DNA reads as TGTGCCAGCAGCCAAGGGCCGGGACAGGGTAACTACGATCAGTACTTC. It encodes CASSQGPGQGNYDQYF.

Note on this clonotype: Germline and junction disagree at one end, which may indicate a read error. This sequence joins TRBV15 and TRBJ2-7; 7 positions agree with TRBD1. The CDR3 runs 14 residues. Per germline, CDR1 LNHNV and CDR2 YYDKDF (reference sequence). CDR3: CATGRGTASYEQYF. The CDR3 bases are TGTGCCACCGGCAGAGGGACAGCCTCCTACGAGCAGTACTTC.

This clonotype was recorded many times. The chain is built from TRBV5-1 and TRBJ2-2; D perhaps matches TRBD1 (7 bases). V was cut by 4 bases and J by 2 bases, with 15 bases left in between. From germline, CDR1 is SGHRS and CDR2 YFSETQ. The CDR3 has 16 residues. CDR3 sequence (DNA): TGCGCCAGCAGCCGTCAGGGGGGATTCAACACCGGGGAGCTGTTTTTT. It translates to CASSRQGGFNTGELFF.

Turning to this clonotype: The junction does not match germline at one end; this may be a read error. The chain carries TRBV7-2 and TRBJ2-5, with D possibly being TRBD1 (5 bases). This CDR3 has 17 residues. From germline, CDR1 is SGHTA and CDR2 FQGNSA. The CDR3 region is CANSPQGVSPLEGTQYF. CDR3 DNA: TGTGCCAACAGCCCCCAAGGGGTTTCCCCCCTAGAAGGGACCCAGTACTTC.

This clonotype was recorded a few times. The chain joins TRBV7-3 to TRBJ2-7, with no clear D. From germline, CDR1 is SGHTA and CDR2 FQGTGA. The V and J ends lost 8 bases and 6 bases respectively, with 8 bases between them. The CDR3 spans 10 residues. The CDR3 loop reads CASPAAEQYF. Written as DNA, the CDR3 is TGTGCCAGCCCGGCGGCCGAGCAGTACTTC.

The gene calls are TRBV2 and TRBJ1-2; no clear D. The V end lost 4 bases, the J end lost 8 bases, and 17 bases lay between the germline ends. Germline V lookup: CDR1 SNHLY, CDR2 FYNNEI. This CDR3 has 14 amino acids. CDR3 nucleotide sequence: TGTGCCAGCAGTGTTACTAAATGGACTGAGGGCTACACCTTC. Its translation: CASSVTKWTEGYTF.

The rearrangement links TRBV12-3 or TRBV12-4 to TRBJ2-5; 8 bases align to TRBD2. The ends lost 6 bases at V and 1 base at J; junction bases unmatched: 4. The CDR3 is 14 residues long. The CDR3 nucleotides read TGTGCCAGCAGCTCTCTAGCGGGCCAAGAGACCCAGTACTTC. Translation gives CASSSLAGQETQYF.

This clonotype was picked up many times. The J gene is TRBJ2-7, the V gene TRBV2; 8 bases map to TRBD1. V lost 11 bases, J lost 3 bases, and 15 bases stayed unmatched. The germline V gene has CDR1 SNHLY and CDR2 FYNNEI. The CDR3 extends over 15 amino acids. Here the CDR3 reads CAGQGQAAGIYEQYF. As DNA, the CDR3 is TGTGCCGGGCAGGGACAGGCGGCTGGGATCTACGAGCAGTACTTC.